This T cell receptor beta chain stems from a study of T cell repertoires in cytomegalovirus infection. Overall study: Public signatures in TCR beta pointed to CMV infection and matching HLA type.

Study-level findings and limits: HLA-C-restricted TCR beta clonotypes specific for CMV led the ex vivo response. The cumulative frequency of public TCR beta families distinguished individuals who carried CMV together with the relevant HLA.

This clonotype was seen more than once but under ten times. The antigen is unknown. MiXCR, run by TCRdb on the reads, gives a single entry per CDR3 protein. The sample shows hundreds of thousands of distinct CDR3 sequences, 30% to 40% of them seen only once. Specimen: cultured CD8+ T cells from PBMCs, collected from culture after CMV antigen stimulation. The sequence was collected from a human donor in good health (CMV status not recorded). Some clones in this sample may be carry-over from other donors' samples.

DNA of the CDR3: TGTGCCAGCGAGAAGAACACCGGGGAGCTGTTTTTT. The encoded protein is CASEKNTGELFF. The V and J genes are TRBV19 and TRBJ2-2; D gene ambiguous. CDR3 size: 12 residues. The V end was cut by 9 bases, the J end by 1 base, with 6 bases between. CDR1 LNHDA and CDR2 SQIVND come from the germline V gene (reference sequence). Combining the CDR3 with reference TRBV19 and TRBJ2-2 gives the whole variable domain DGGITQSPKYLFRKEGQNVTLSCEQNLNHDAMYWYRQDPGQGLRLIYYSQIVNDFQKGDIAEGYSVSREKKESFPLTVTSAQKNPTAFYLCASEKNTGELFFGEGSRLTVL.